This T cell receptor beta chain is drawn from a study of blood T cell repertoires in COVID-19 (dated by TCRdb to the early 2020s). At the level of the whole study: Samples covering the acute and convalescent phases of COVID-19 were provided by collaborators in the United States, Italy and Spain. The prospective study material was composed of cDNA or gDNA derived from T cells, B-cell-depleted T cells, or PBMCs. Where HLA class I and class II types were available, the types were taken from metadata supplied by the sample provider, not from assay-based typing. Deeply sampled blood TCRbeta repertoires from subjects exposed to, actively infected with, or recovered from COVID-19 were included in the dataset. The sample metadata nearly always contained a de-identified subject ID, COVID-19 status, age in years and sex. Samples came from the ongoing ImmuneRACE study (first 160 participants) plus 1,254 subjects from 6 global collaborators. The repertoires were released in a freely available public database intended as a resource for research on the immune response to SARS-CoV-2.

The collaborating institutions used their own protocols to collect whole blood in K2EDTA tubes. Collaborator samples were shipped for TCRbeta analysis as frozen whole blood, isolated PBMCs, or DNA extracted from either sample type. Overall study results and their limits: The amount of clinical and demographic metadata varied by source and participant and was provided uncurated.

The immunoSEQ Assay, a bias-controlled multiplex PCR, was used to amplify TCRbeta CDR3 regions from genomic DNA. Per the original workflow: Within the assay, amplification of reference gene primers was used to estimate how many nucleated cells each sample contained. To quantify the absolute abundance of each unique TCRbeta CDR3 rearrangement, sequence reads were collapsed and filtered. For each sample, productive Simpson clonality was calculated as the square root of Simpson's diversity index across productive rearrangements. TCRdb obtained this table from immuneACCESS and retained in-frame rearrangements with V and J assigned. These tables miss some clones; where compared with another copy, unresolved V genes account for less than half of the shortfall, and the remainder is unexplained. V and J calls and clone size come straight from that table; D and trimming were deduced from the DNA. Counted in this sample were about 170,000 clones; approximately 86% of them appeared once. Of the sample, less than 3.5% falls within the top ten clones.

Note on this clone: The target of this receptor is not known. No much larger clonotype is one base removed from it; base qualities were not supplied.

The sample taken for sequencing was peripheral blood. The TCR originated in a man aged 70 or older with acute or convalescent COVID-19.

The CDR3 corresponds to CATSDFGTGRAGELFF. Read as DNA, the sequence is TGTGCCACCAGTGATTTTGGTACAGGGCGGGCCGGGGAGCTGTTTTTT. The chain was built from TRBV24-1 and TRBJ2-2, and TRBD1 may be the D gene, going by 6 matching bases. V drops 1 base and J drops 6 bases, leaving 14 bases in between. Including the terminal cysteine and phenylalanine, the CDR3 comprises 16 residues. Of all the DNA, just the CDR3 is kept, 48 bases in frame from base 1. The germline V gene supplies CDR1 KGHDR and CDR2 SFDVKD.